The source of this T cell receptor beta chain is a study of T cells in Graves' hyperthyroidism and ophthalmopathy. TCR beta CDR3 sequences were amplified from RNA transcripts. The TCR CDR3 first-round RT-PCR relied on the HTBI primer set. In TCRdb, the multiplex PCR reads were re-called with MiXCR into one record per CDR3 protein. This sample yields hundreds of thousands of distinct CDR3 sequences, of which just under 20% are seen a single time; around 50% belongs to the top ten. The CDR3 length is 16 residues. With V trimmed by 3 bases and J by 14 bases, 18 bases remained unmatched. Germline V gives CDR1 DFQATT, CDR2 SNEGSKA (reference sequence). This clonotype was detected only a few times. Disease lasting under 3 months, a NOSPECS grade of at least 4, and a Clinical Activity Score of at least 3 were features of the ophthalmopathy patients.

Sample: blood. The V call is TRBV20-1, the J call TRBJ1-6, with TRBD1 matching 8 bases. The sequence was obtained from a man aged 35-49 years with Graves' ophthalmopathy. The CDR3 loop is CSARRQGQTTRGSLHF. Here the CDR3 DNA reads TGCAGTGCTAGGAGACAGGGGCAAACCACTCGAGGGTCCCTCCACTTT.